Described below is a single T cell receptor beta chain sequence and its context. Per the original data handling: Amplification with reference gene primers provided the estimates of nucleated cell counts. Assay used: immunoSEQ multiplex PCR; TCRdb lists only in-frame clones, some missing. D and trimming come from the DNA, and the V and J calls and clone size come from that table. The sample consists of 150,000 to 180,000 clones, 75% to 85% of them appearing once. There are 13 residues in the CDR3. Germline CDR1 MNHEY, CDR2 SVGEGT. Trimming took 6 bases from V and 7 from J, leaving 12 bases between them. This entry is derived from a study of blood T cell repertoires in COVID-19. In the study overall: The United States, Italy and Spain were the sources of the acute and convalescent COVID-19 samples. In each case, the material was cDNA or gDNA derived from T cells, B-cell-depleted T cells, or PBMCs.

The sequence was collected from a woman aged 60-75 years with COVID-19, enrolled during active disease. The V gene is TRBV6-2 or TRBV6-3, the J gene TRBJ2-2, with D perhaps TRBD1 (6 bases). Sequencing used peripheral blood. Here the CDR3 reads CASSRTVGGELFF. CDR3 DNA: TGTGCCAGCAGCAGGACAGTTGGCGGGGAGCTGTTTTTT.